Presented here are 30 T cell receptor beta chains from one specimen sequenced in a study of shared clonotypes between healthy human individuals. Measured with immunoSEQ multiplex PCR; TCRdb has only the in-frame clones, and not every one. The table has some 2,500,000 clones, 80% to 95% seen once; the top ten hold approximately 0.35%. Material for sequencing was naive CD4+ T cells from PBMCs. Subset denoted: CD45RA+ positively selected. All receptors derive from a man aged 18-30 years in good health. Some clones in this sample may be carry-over from other donors' samples.

J is TRBJ2-3 and V is TRBV6-5; D gene uncertain. Germline CDR1 MNHEY, CDR2 SVGAGI. V lost 0 bases and J lost 0, with 4 bases in between. CDR3 length: 14 amino acids. The CDR3 bases are TGTGCCAGCAGTTACTCCTATAGCACAGATACGCAGTATTTT. Translated, it gives CASSYSYSTDTQYF.

The chain recombines TRBV12-2 with TRBJ1-1; whether TRBD1, the table's D call, matches the DNA was not checked. TRBV12-2 is an annotated pseudogene. This CDR3 is built from 15 residues. The CDR3 region is CASRFGQSMNTEAFF. The CDR3 DNA reads as TGTGCAAGTCGCTTTGGGCAGAGCATGAACACTGAAGCTTTCTTT.

The chain carries TRBV9 and TRBJ2-7; the match to TRBD1 covers 12 bases. J was trimmed by 5 bases and V by 0 bases; bases with no gene match: 6. The CDR3 runs to 16 residues. CDR1 and CDR2 (germline): SGDLS, YYNGEE. The CDR3 loop reads CASSVGDRGRIHEQYF. The CDR3 DNA sequence: TGTGCCAGCAGCGTAGGGGACAGGGGGCGCATCCACGAGCAGTACTTC.

The rearrangement joins TRBV13 to TRBJ1-2; D is unresolved. This CDR3 is 15 amino acids long. Germline CDR1 is PRHDT and CDR2 is FYEKMQ (reference sequence). The V and J ends lost 5 bases and 8 bases respectively, with 21 bases between them. In DNA form, the CDR3 reads TGTGCCAGCAGCCCTACCCTCAGTCTCGGGGAGGGCTACACCTTC. It encodes CASSPTLSLGEGYTF.

The CDR3 coding sequence is TGTGCCAGCAGCCGGGACGCCCGGGACACTACTTCGGGGGGCTACACCTTC. The encoded protein is CASSRDARDTTSGGYTF. The rearrangement joins TRBV5-4 to TRBJ1-2, with D tentatively TRBD1 (6 bases). V was cut by 4 bases and J by 8 bases, with 27 bases left in between. Germline CDR1 is SGHNT and CDR2 is YYREEE (reference sequence). CDR3 length equals 17 residues.

The chain employs TRBV9 and TRBJ2-1, with 9 positions matching TRBD2. The V gene's germline CDR1 is SGDLS and CDR2 YYNGEE. The J segment lost 1 base and the V segment lost 3 bases, leaving 5 bases of the junction unmatched. The CDR3 is 16 residues long. CDR3: CASSEYSGRSYNEQFF. The CDR3 nucleotides read TGTGCCAGCAGCGAATATAGCGGGAGATCCTACAATGAGCAGTTCTTC.

The V call is TRBV7-8, the J call TRBJ1-2; 7 bases are shared with TRBD1. The CDR3 covers 17 residues. Germline V CDR1 and CDR2: SGHVS, FQNEAQ. The junction had 16 bases not matched to a gene; V was cut back by 5 bases and J by 4 bases. The CDR3 here is CASSPRDSSFGFYGYTF. CDR3 DNA: TGTGCCAGCAGCCCGCGGGACAGCTCCTTCGGATTCTATGGCTACACCTTC.

The chain is built from TRBV2 and TRBJ2-2; 9 positions agree with TRBD2. Germline V lookup: CDR1 SNHLY, CDR2 FYNNEI. J was trimmed by 2 bases and V by 4 bases; bases with no gene match: 2. This CDR3 is 15 amino acids long. CDR3: CASSASGANTGELFF. For the CDR3, the DNA is TGTGCCAGCAGTGCTAGCGGGGCCAACACCGGGGAGCTGTTTTTT.

The chain recombines TRBV16 with TRBJ1-2; 12 bases map to TRBD1. V shed 4 bases, J shed 6 bases, and the junction held 12 bases outside the gene matches. The germline CDR1 and CDR2 sequences are KGHSY and FQNENV. The CDR3 is 17 residues long. Here the CDR3 reads CASSRSSPGQGADGYTF. CDR3 nucleotides: TGTGCCAGCAGCCGCTCCTCCCCGGGACAGGGGGCTGATGGCTACACCTTC.

The CDR3 DNA follows: TGCGCCAGCAGCTTCGCCTCTAGCGGGAGGGCCTTGAGCACAGATACGCAGTATTTT. Translating it yields CASSFASSGRALSTDTQYF. This sequence joins TRBV5-1 and TRBJ2-3; 12 nucleotides agree with TRBD2. Germline CDR1 reads SGHRS; CDR2 reads YFSETQ. Germline trimming cut 2 bases from V and 0 bases from J; bases unmatched to any gene: 10. The CDR3 totals 19 residues.

Comments on this clone: Other DNA sequences in the same sample also yield this CDR3. V gene TRBV5-6 combines with J gene TRBJ2-5; 10 bases map to TRBD2. The CDR3 is made up of 16 amino acids. In germline, CDR1 is SGHDT, CDR2 YYEEEE. After removal of 4 bases from V and 4 bases from J, the junction contained 10 bases not matched to a gene. This CDR3 is CASSRGLAGVGETQYF. The CDR3, as DNA: TGTGCCAGCAGCCGAGGGCTAGCGGGAGTGGGAGAGACCCAGTACTTC. Filled out from reference TRBV5-6 and TRBJ2-5, the complete variable domain reads DAGVTQSPTHLIKTRGQQVTLRCSPKSGHDTVSWYQQALGQGPQFIFQYYEEEERQRGNFPDRFSGHQFPNYSSELNVNALLLGDSALYLCASSRGLAGVGETQYFGPGTRLLVL.

The CDR3 spells CASSFPTAQETQYF. The CDR3 DNA sequence: TGTGCCAGCAGCTTCCCGACGGCCCAAGAGACCCAGTACTTC. This chain joins TRBV5-5 and TRBJ2-5; D unresolved. The CDR3 loop spans 14 amino acids. Germline V gene sequence: CDR1 SGHKS, CDR2 YYEKEE (reference sequence). V lost 2 bases, J lost 1 base, and 9 bases lay in between.

The chain combines TRBV7-8 with TRBJ2-5, with D possibly being TRBD1 or TRBD2 (6 bases each). V gave up 0 bases and J gave up 5 bases, with 13 bases separating them. Germline-derived CDR1 and CDR2 are SGHVS and FQNEAQ. The CDR3 has 15 amino acids. The DNA of the CDR3 is TGTGCCAGCAGCTTAGCGTTTCAGGGGAGGGAGACCCAGTACTTC. Amino acid sequence: CASSLAFQGRETQYF.

This chain connects TRBV28 to TRBJ1-4; D may be TRBD1 (6 bases). The CDR3 consists of 16 residues. V was trimmed by 2 bases and J by 9 bases, leaving 19 bases between them. Germline CDR1 and CDR2: MDHEN and SYDVKM. The CDR3 reads CASSLVDGGALKKLFF. The CDR3 DNA sequence: TGTGCCAGCAGTTTAGTCGACGGGGGGGCCTTAAAAAAACTGTTTTTT.

The V gene is TRBV2, the J gene TRBJ2-7; 11 bases line up with TRBD2. Germline CDR1 SNHLY, CDR2 FYNNEI. The CDR3 covers 14 residues. V shed 7 bases and J 2 bases; nucleotides not matched to a gene: 4. CDR3: CASIIAGGAYEQYF. CDR3 nucleotides: TGTGCCAGCATCATAGCGGGGGGGGCCTACGAGCAGTACTTC.

This clone was recorded once. The chain has TRBV6-5 and TRBJ2-7; 13 bases are a match to TRBD2. Germline V gene sequence: CDR1 MNHEY, CDR2 SVGAGI. CDR3 size: 14 residues. V shed 7 bases and J 2 bases; nucleotides not matched to a gene: 2. CDR3 sequence (DNA): TGTGCCAGCAAGGGACTAGCGGGGCCCTACGAGCAGTACTTC. Protein: CASKGLAGPYEQYF.

The chain joins TRBV14 to TRBJ2-3; 8 bases fit TRBD2. Germline V gene sequence: CDR1 SGHDN, CDR2 FVKESK. Trimming removed 2 bases from V and 4 bases from J; junction bases left unmatched: 8. This CDR3 has 16 amino acids. CDR3 bases: TGTGCCAGCAGCCAATTCGCGGGAGGCGCCCCAGATACGCAGTATTTT. Translation: CASSQFAGGAPDTQYF. The full variable domain, with the rest looked up from reference TRBV14 and TRBJ2-3, is EAGVTQFPSHSVIEKGQTVTLRCDPISGHDNLYWYRRVMGKEIKFLLHFVKESKQDESGMPNNRFLAERTGGTYSTLKVQPAELEDSGVYFCASSQFAGGAPDTQYFGPGTRLTVL.

The chain joins TRBV30 to TRBJ1-4; 9 nucleotides agree with TRBD1. V shed 2 bases and J 8 bases; nucleotides not matched to a gene: 9. The CDR3 contains 15 residues. Germline V CDR1 and CDR2: GTSNPN, SVGIG (reference sequence). CDR3 loop: CAWSLRTGVGEKLFF. The CDR3 DNA is TGTGCCTGGAGTTTACGGACAGGGGTAGGAGAAAAACTGTTTTTT.

J is TRBJ2-5 and V is TRBV30; D call uncertain. CDR3 size: 13 residues. Trimming removed 2 bases at V and 1 base at J, with 8 bases between. Germline CDR1 and CDR2: GTSNPN and SVGIG (reference sequence). This CDR3 is CAWSLGIQETQYF. In nucleotides, the CDR3 is TGTGCCTGGAGTCTTGGGATCCAAGAGACCCAGTACTTC.

The chain joins TRBV5-1 to TRBJ2-7; TRBD2 agrees at 9 bases. Germline-derived CDR1 and CDR2 are SGHRS and YFSETQ. V dropped 0 bases and J dropped 4; count of bases not matched to a gene: 5. This CDR3 spans 15 amino acids. CDR3 DNA: TGCGCCAGCAGCTTGGCCGGGACTAGCAGATACGAGCAGTACTTC. Its translation is CASSLAGTSRYEQYF.

In the case of this clone: The sample carries other DNA sequences with the same CDR3. V is TRBV5-6 and J is TRBJ2-5; 9 bases line up with TRBD2. The CDR3 contains 15 residues. Trimming cost V 2 bases and J 2 bases; bases outside gene matches: 4. Germline V gives CDR1 SGHDT, CDR2 YYEEEE. The CDR3 protein is CASSFRLAGQETQYF. For the CDR3, the DNA is TGTGCCAGCAGCTTTCGTCTAGCGGGACAAGAGACCCAGTACTTC.

This clone was detected only once. The J gene is TRBJ1-1, the V gene TRBV19, with a tentative D call TRBD1 (5 bases). CDR1 is LNHDA and CDR2 is SQIVND in the germline V gene (reference sequence). Between the trimmed V and J ends, which lost 3 bases and 6 bases, there was a span of 14 bases. CDR3 length: 14 amino acids. The CDR3 sequence: CASSIEGRGAEAFF. DNA for the CDR3: TGTGCCAGTAGTATCGAGGGAAGAGGGGCTGAAGCTTTCTTT.

This clone was observed a few times. A much larger clone lies a single base off, so this may be a read error. This same CDR3 is encoded by further DNA sequences in the sample. CDR3 DNA sequence: TGTGCCAGCAGCTTCCAGGGGAACACTGAAGCTTTCTTT. This codes for CASSFQGNTEAFF. The chain joins TRBV7-2 to TRBJ1-1; D might be TRBD1 (5 bases). Trimming took 3 bases from V and 1 from J, leaving 6 bases between them. The CDR3 loop spans 13 amino acids. The V gene's germline CDR1 is SGHTA and CDR2 FQGNSA.

This chain uses TRBV19 with TRBJ2-1; D unresolved. This CDR3 region has 15 residues. Trimming cost V 1 base and J 5 bases, with 12 bases left between them. The germline gives CDR1 LNHDA, CDR2 SQIVND (reference sequence). The CDR3 sequence is CASSIGGSLHNEQFF. DNA for the CDR3: TGTGCCAGTAGTATAGGGGGTAGTCTCCACAATGAGCAGTTCTTC.

V and J are TRBV7-8 and TRBJ2-7; possibly TRBD1 for D (6 bases). V was trimmed by 4 bases and J by 7 bases, leaving 20 bases between them. The CDR3 runs to 15 residues. In germline, CDR1 is SGHVS, CDR2 FQNEAQ. The chain's CDR3 is CASSSYRVPFKEQYF. As DNA, the CDR3 is TGTGCCAGCAGCTCATACAGGGTTCCCTTTAAGGAGCAGTACTTC.

The V call is TRBV5-1, the J call TRBJ2-3; the D gene is possibly TRBD1 (5 bases). V was pared by 4 bases and J by 1 base, with 10 bases between. Germline V CDR1 and CDR2: SGHRS, YFSETQ. The CDR3 is 14 amino acids. In DNA form, the CDR3 reads TGCGCCAGCAGCGGGGCGGCCCGCACAGATACGCAGTATTTT. Translation gives CASSGAARTDTQYF.

With regard to this clone: This sample includes further DNA sequences coding for the same CDR3. This chain uses TRBV18 with TRBJ1-1; D unclear. Trimming took off 3 bases at V and 2 bases at J, with 7 bases between the two ends. This CDR3 region has 13 residues. Germline V gene data show CDR1 as KGHSH and CDR2 as LQKENI. DNA of the CDR3: TGTGCCAGCTCACCCCGGGCTAACACTGAAGCTTTCTTT. Translated: CASSPRANTEAFF. The full variable domain, in which reference TRBV18 and TRBJ1-1 provide the parts outside the CDR3, is NAGVMQNPRHLVRRRGQEARLRCSPMKGHSHVYWYRQLPEEGLKFMVYLQKENIIDESGMPKERFSAEFPKEGPSILRIQQVVRGDSAAYFCASSPRANTEAFFGQGTRLTVV.

A single count supports this clone. The sample has other DNA sequences that encode this CDR3 too. This chain joins TRBV28 and TRBJ2-5, with a weak D call TRBD2 (5 bases). The CDR3 has 13 residues. V was pared by 6 bases and J by 0 bases, with 8 bases between. CDR1 and CDR2 (germline): MDHEN, SYDVKM. The DNA for the CDR3 is TGTGCCAGCAGCTTCGGGGACCAAGAGACCCAGTACTTC. Translation: CASSFGDQETQYF.

This chain uses TRBV11-2 with TRBJ2-7; D ambiguous. This CDR3 spans 16 amino acids. Per the germline V gene, CDR1 is SGHAT and CDR2 is FQNNGV. Trimming stripped 5 bases from V and 0 bases from J, with 17 bases between. CDR3 in amino acids: CASSPQRSFSSYEQYF. The DNA of the CDR3 is TGTGCCAGCAGCCCACAGCGATCGTTCAGCTCCTACGAGCAGTACTTC.

V and J are TRBV5-6 and TRBJ1-2, with 8 nucleotides matching TRBD1. Germline V gene lookup returns CDR1 SGHDT and CDR2 YYEEEE. V gave up 3 bases and J gave up 5 bases; unmatched junction bases: 12. The CDR3 spans 16 residues. The DNA for the CDR3 is TGTGCCAGCAGCTCACCAACGTCGACAGGGGCGTATGGCTACACCTTC. Protein product: CASSSPTSTGAYGYTF.